One T cell receptor beta chain is described in this entry. This CDR3 is also generated by other DNA sequences in the sample. The sample is drawn from a study of shared clonotypes between healthy human individuals. Germline V gives CDR1 SGDLS, CDR2 YYNGEE. There are 14 residues in the CDR3. With 2 bases removed from V and 5 bases from J, the gap between germline ends came to 10 bases. Method: immunoSEQ multiplex PCR; TCRdb's copy keeps in-frame clones and lacks some. The sample gives about 960,000 clones, approximately 80% of which show up once; approximately 1.5% is in the top ten. Material for sequencing was memory CD4+ T cells sorted from blood. Subset: CD45RA-negative fraction. This clonotype was obtained from a man younger than 35 in good health. The genes are TRBV9 and TRBJ1-4, with D unclear. The chain's CDR3 is CASSVGGLNEKLFF. CDR3 DNA sequence: TGTGCCAGCAGCGTTGGAGGGCTAAATGAAAAACTGTTTTTT. The variable domain in full, completed from reference TRBV9 and TRBJ1-4, reads DSGVTQTPKHLITATGQRVTLRCSPRSGDLSVYWYQQSLDQGLQFLIQYYNGEERAKGNILERFSAQQFPDLHSELNLSSLELGDSALYFCASSVGGLNEKLFFGSGTQLSVL.